Each of the 25 T cell receptor beta chains below was sequenced from the same sample in a study of blood T cell repertoires in COVID-19. Some clones are missing from TCRdb's copy, which holds only in-frame ones; the method was immunoSEQ multiplex PCR. This table has about 240,000 clones, around 82% appearing once. The source material was peripheral blood. These receptors all stem from a woman in her 70s with acute or convalescent COVID-19.

The chain recombines TRBV12-3 or TRBV12-4 with TRBJ1-2; 7 bases match TRBD1. CDR3 length: 12 residues. Germline trimming cut 3 bases from V and 10 bases from J; bases unmatched to any gene: 5. DNA of the CDR3: TGTGCCAGCAGTTTTGGAGGGGGCGCCTACACCTTC. Protein sequence: CASSFGGGAYTF.

V gene TRBV19 combines with J gene TRBJ2-7, with TRBD1 matching over 9 bases. With V trimmed by 3 bases and J by 1 base, 7 bases remained unmatched. CDR3 length: 16 residues. CDR1 and CDR2 (germline): LNHDA, SQIVND (reference sequence). CDR3 loop: CASSIFSGQGSYEQYF. In DNA form, the CDR3 reads TGTGCCAGTAGTATTTTCTCGGGACAGGGATCCTACGAGCAGTACTTC.

The chain carries TRBV18 and TRBJ2-6; D gene unclear. V was clipped by 3 bases and J by 4 bases, with 4 bases between them. From germline, CDR1 is KGHSH and CDR2 LQKENI. This CDR3 has 13 residues. In DNA form, the CDR3 reads TGTGCCAGCTCACCCGGGGGGGCCAACGTCCTGACTTTC. It specifies CASSPGGANVLTF.

The V call is TRBV5-1, the J call TRBJ2-2; TRBD1 aligns across 9 bases. The germline gives CDR1 SGHRS, CDR2 YFSETQ. This CDR3 has 14 residues. The trim removed 4 bases at V and 6 bases at J, leaving 4 bases unmatched. The CDR3 DNA follows: TGCGCCAGCAGCGGGACAGGGTTGGCCGGGGAGCTGTTTTTT. This sequence encodes CASSGTGLAGELFF. Together with reference TRBV5-1 and TRBJ2-2, the CDR3 gives the full variable domain: KAGVTQTPRYLIKTRGQQVTLSCSPISGHRSVSWYQQTPGQGLQFLFEYFSETQRNKGNFPGRFSGRQFSNSRSEMNVSTLELGDSALYLCASSGTGLAGELFFGEGSRLTVL.

Comments on this clone: The sample contains more than one DNA sequence encoding this CDR3. The chain has TRBV18 and TRBJ2-1; 9 nucleotides line up with TRBD2. Germline CDR1 reads KGHSH; CDR2 reads LQKENI. Trimming took 3 bases from V and 6 from J; bases not matched to a gene: 3. This CDR3 is 14 amino acids long. Here the CDR3 reads CASSPGLAPNEQFF. DNA of the CDR3: TGTGCCAGCTCACCGGGACTAGCCCCCAATGAGCAGTTCTTC.

CDR3 region: CASSPPGREGYGYTF. CDR3 coding DNA: TGCGCCAGCAGCCCTCCGGGGAGGGAAGGTTATGGCTACACCTTC. V usage is TRBV4-1 and J usage is TRBJ1-2; D is ambiguous. The CDR3 length is 15 residues. Germline-derived CDR1 and CDR2 are MGHRA and YSYEKL. Between the trimmed V and J ends, which lost 4 bases and 5 bases, there was a span of 17 bases.

CDR3 DNA sequence: TGTGCCAGCAGCGTAGCTATTAGTAGCGGGGGGGCTCTGGAGACCCAGTACTTC. Residues: CASSVAISSGGALETQYF. The J gene is TRBJ2-5, the V gene TRBV9, with 11 bases lining up with TRBD2. The trim removed 0 bases at V and 5 bases at J, leaving 12 bases unmatched. Germline V gene lookup returns CDR1 SGDLS and CDR2 YYNGEE. This CDR3 has 18 amino acids.

This chain joins TRBV3-1 (or the pseudogene TRBV3-2) and TRBJ1-5; 8 bases line up with TRBD1. V trimming: 3 bases; J trimming: 6 bases; junction bases outside the gene matches: 4. Germline CDR1 reads LGHDT; CDR2 reads YNNKEL (reference sequence). The CDR3 runs to 14 residues. CDR3 DNA: TGTGCCAGCAGCCACGGACAGGGTGGTCAGCCCCAGCATTTT. It yields the protein CASSHGQGGQPQHF.

This rearrangement joins TRBV5-4 to TRBJ1-2; 8 bases align to TRBD1. This CDR3 is 15 amino acids long. Germline lookup yields CDR1 SGHNT and CDR2 YYREEE (reference sequence). V lost 4 bases to trimming and J lost 2 bases; unmatched junction nucleotides: 7. As DNA, the CDR3 is TGTGCCAGCAGCGTTCCGGACAGGGTAAACTATGGCTACACCTTC. Its translation is CASSVPDRVNYGYTF.

This sequence joins TRBV5-1 and TRBJ2-5, with D possibly TRBD2 on 5 matching bases. Germline-derived CDR1 and CDR2 are SGHRS and YFSETQ. Trimming removed 1 base at V and 5 bases at J, with 9 bases between. CDR3 length: 13 residues. For the CDR3, the DNA is TGCGCCAGCAGCTTGACTAGTAGGGAGACCCAGTACTTC. Encoded protein: CASSLTSRETQYF.

The J gene is TRBJ1-5, the V gene TRBV28; D remains ambiguous. Germline CDR1 MDHEN, CDR2 SYDVKM. The CDR3 has 11 amino acids. V was cut by 7 bases and J by 3 bases, with 4 bases left in between. The CDR3 nucleotides read TGTGCCAGCAATAACAATCAGCCCCAGCATTTT. Translated: CASNNNQPQHF. Supplemented by reference TRBV28 and TRBJ1-5, the full variable domain reads DVKVTQSSRYLVKRTGEKVFLECVQDMDHENMFWYRQDPGLGLRLIYFSYDVKMKEKGDIPEGYSVSREKKERFSLILESASTNQTSMYLCASNNNQPQHFGDGTRLSIL.

This chain connects TRBV6-5 to TRBJ2-5, with D uncertain. Germline V gives CDR1 MNHEY, CDR2 SVGAGI. The CDR3 sequence is 13 residues long. V was shortened by 8 bases and J by 7 bases, with 17 bases between the two germline ends. The CDR3 DNA reads as TGTGCCAGCTCCTTAGGCGGCGCCGGGACCCAGTACTTC. It specifies CASSLGGAGTQYF.

The V call is TRBV7-2, the J call TRBJ1-4; 9 nucleotides align to TRBD1. Germline V gene lookup returns CDR1 SGHTA and CDR2 FQGNSA. The CDR3 covers 15 residues. V was clipped by 5 bases and J by 8 bases; unmatched bases: 9. The CDR3 sequence: CASSGTGGGGEKLFF. The CDR3 bases are TGTGCCAGCAGCGGAACAGGGGGCGGTGGGGAAAAACTGTTTTTT.

This rearrangement joins TRBV2 to TRBJ2-1, with 8 bases fitting TRBD2. The CDR3 runs 14 residues. From germline, CDR1 is SNHLY and CDR2 FYNNEI. Trimming cost V 9 bases and J 4 bases; bases outside gene matches: 8. For the CDR3, the DNA is TGTGCCAGAGAAAGGGGACTAGATTACAATGAGCAGTTCTTC. Encoded protein: CARERGLDYNEQFF. Supplemented by reference TRBV2 and TRBJ2-1, the full variable domain reads EPEVTQTPSHQVTQMGQEVILRCVPISNHLYFYWYRQILGQKVEFLVSFYNNEISEKSEIFDDQFSVERPDGSNFTLKIRSTKLEDSAMYFCARERGLDYNEQFFGPGTRLTVL.

This clone was counted once. V gene TRBV5-4 combines with J gene TRBJ2-7, with 7 bases that match TRBD1. The trim removed 0 bases at V and 2 bases at J, leaving 2 bases unmatched. Germline values: CDR1 SGHNT, CDR2 YYREEE (reference sequence). The CDR3 sequence is 14 residues long. The CDR3 here is CASSLEGATYEQYF. The CDR3 nucleotides read TGTGCCAGCAGCTTGGAGGGGGCGACCTACGAGCAGTACTTC.

This sequence joins TRBV4-1 and TRBJ1-1, with D perhaps matching TRBD1 (6 bases). The CDR3 sequence is 13 residues long. Germline CDR1 is MGHRA and CDR2 is YSYEKL. V was trimmed by 4 bases and J by 3 bases, leaving 9 bases between them. CDR3 in DNA: TGCGCCAGCAGCCCAAGACAGGACACTGAAGCTTTCTTT. As protein: CASSPRQDTEAFF.

The rearrangement joins TRBV4-2 to TRBJ2-5; D is ambiguous. This CDR3 has 18 residues. The germline CDR1 and CDR2 sequences are LGHNA and YNFKEQ. V gave up 0 bases and J gave up 4 bases, with 21 bases separating them. As DNA, the CDR3 is TGTGCCAGCAGCCAAGATTGGTACACAGTGGGCAGAGCAGAGACCCAGTACTTC. Residues: CASSQDWYTVGRAETQYF.

The chain has TRBV4-2 and TRBJ2-2, with no clear D. Germline-derived CDR1 and CDR2 are LGHNA and YNFKEQ. V lost 1 base and J lost 2, with 8 bases in between. CDR3 length: 15 amino acids. The CDR3 DNA reads TGTGCCAGCAGCCAAGGAACAGTTAACACCGGGGAGCTGTTTTTT. This translates into CASSQGTVNTGELFF.

V is TRBV28 and J is TRBJ2-7; 7 positions agree with TRBD1. Looked up from germline, CDR1 is MDHEN and CDR2 is SYDVKM. V was pared by 6 bases and J by 7 bases, with 12 bases of the junction left unmatched. The CDR3 is 14 residues long. The CDR3 here is CASSLPLGGREQYF. CDR3 coding DNA: TGTGCCAGCAGCCTCCCCTTAGGGGGCAGAGAGCAGTACTTC.

This chain uses TRBV4-1 with TRBJ1-1, with D possibly TRBD1 on 5 matching bases. This CDR3 region has 14 residues. Germline CDR1 is MGHRA and CDR2 is YSYEKL. The ends were cut back, 0 bases at V and 4 bases at J, with 9 bases in the middle. CDR3 sequence: CASSQDRGGTEAFF. In DNA form, the CDR3 reads TGCGCCAGCAGCCAAGATCGGGGGGGCACTGAAGCTTTCTTT.

This chain joins TRBV18 and TRBJ2-7; tentative D call: TRBD2 (5 bases). The V and J ends lost 3 bases and 6 bases respectively, with 15 bases between them. Germline CDR1 reads KGHSH; CDR2 reads LQKENI. CDR3 length: 14 residues. This CDR3 reads CASSPALEGGEQYF. The CDR3 DNA reads TGTGCCAGCTCACCTGCGTTAGAGGGCGGCGAGCAGTACTTC. The full variable domain, rest sourced from reference TRBV18 and TRBJ2-7, is NAGVMQNPRHLVRRRGQEARLRCSPMKGHSHVYWYRQLPEEGLKFMVYLQKENIIDESGMPKERFSAEFPKEGPSILRIQQVVRGDSAAYFCASSPALEGGEQYFGPGTRLTVT.

This chain joins TRBV28 and TRBJ1-5; 9 bases are shared with TRBD1. The V gene end was trimmed by 2 bases and the J gene end by 6 bases; junction bases not matched to a gene: 8. CDR1 is MDHEN and CDR2 is SYDVKM in the germline V gene. This CDR3 is built from 16 residues. The CDR3 reads CASSLGAGTGSQPQHF. CDR3 in DNA: TGTGCCAGCAGTTTAGGTGCCGGGACAGGGAGTCAGCCCCAGCATTTT.

This rearrangement joins TRBV19 to TRBJ1-1; tentative D call: TRBD1 (5 bases). Germline V gives CDR1 LNHDA, CDR2 SQIVND (reference sequence). Deletions cut 5 bases from V and 1 base from J, with 17 bases between. The CDR3 has 16 residues. Here the CDR3 DNA reads TGTGCCAGTAGTGCAAGTTCCGGGACTCGGAACACTGAAGCTTTCTTT. Its protein is CASSASSGTRNTEAFF. The full variable domain, its missing parts supplied by reference TRBV19 and TRBJ1-1, is DGGITQSPKYLFRKEGQNVTLSCEQNLNHDAMYWYRQDPGQGLRLIYYSQIVNDFQKGDIAEGYSVSREKKESFPLTVTSAQKNPTAFYLCASSASSGTRNTEAFFGQGTRLTVV.

This clone turned up a few times. The rearrangement joins TRBV19 to TRBJ1-4, with 9 bases fitting TRBD1. The V gene end was trimmed by 6 bases and the J gene end by 7 bases; junction bases not matched to a gene: 6. This CDR3 is built from 14 residues. Germline lookup yields CDR1 LNHDA and CDR2 SQIVND (reference sequence). This CDR3 is CASSLGQGFEKLFF. The CDR3 DNA sequence: TGTGCCAGTAGCCTGGGACAGGGATTTGAAAAACTGTTTTTT.

The V and J genes are TRBV28 and TRBJ2-3; 7 bases are shared with TRBD2. V lost 5 bases, J lost 0 bases, and 5 bases stayed unmatched. The CDR3 runs 15 residues. Germline V lookup: CDR1 MDHEN, CDR2 SYDVKM. CDR3 region: CASSGAGPSTDTQYF. Here the CDR3 DNA reads TGTGCCAGCAGTGGAGCGGGGCCCAGCACAGATACGCAGTATTTT.